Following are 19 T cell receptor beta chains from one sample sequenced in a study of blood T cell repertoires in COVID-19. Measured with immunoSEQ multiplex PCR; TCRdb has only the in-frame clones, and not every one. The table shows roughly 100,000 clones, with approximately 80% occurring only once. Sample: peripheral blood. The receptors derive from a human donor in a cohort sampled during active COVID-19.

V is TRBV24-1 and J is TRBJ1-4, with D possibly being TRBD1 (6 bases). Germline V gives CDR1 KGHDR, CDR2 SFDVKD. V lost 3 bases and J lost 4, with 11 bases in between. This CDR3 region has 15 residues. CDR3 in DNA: TGTGCCACCAGTGATCGGACAGACGGTAATGAAAAACTGTTTTTT. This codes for CATSDRTDGNEKLFF.

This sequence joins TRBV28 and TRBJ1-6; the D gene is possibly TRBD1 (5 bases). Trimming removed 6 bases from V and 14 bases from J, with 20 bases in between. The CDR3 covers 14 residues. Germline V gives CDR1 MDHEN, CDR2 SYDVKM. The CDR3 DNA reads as TGTGCCAGCAGCCAGTCTCGGGGGTCTAGGTCCCTCCACTTT. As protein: CASSQSRGSRSLHF.

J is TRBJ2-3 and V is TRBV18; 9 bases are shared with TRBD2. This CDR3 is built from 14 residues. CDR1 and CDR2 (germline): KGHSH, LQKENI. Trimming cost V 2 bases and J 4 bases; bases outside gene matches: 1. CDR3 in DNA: TGTGCCAGCTCACCAGGGACTAGCCCAGATACGCAGTATTTT. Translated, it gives CASSPGTSPDTQYF.

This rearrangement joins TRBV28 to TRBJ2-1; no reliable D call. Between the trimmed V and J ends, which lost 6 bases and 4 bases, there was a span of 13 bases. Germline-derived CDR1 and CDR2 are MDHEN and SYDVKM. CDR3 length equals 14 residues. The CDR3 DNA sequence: TGTGCCAGCAGGAGGCGCCCTACGTACAATGAGCAGTTCTTC. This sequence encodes CASRRRPTYNEQFF.

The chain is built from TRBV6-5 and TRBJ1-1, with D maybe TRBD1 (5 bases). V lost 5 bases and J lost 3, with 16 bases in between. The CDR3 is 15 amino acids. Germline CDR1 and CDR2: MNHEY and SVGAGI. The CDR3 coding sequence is TGTGCCAGCAGTCCTCGGGGGGTTGTGGACACTGAAGCTTTCTTT. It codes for CASSPRGVVDTEAFF.

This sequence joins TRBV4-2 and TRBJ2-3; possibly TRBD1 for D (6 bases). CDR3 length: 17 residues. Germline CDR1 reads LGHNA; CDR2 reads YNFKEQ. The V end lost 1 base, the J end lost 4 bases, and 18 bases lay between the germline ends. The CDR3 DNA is TGTGCCAGCAGCCAAGGGGGAAGGCTAGGGGGTGCAGATACGCAGTATTTT. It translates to CASSQGGRLGGADTQYF.

The CDR3 sequence is CASSPPSTGGRDEQFF. CDR3 sequence (DNA): TGTGCCAGCTCACCACCATCAACGGGGGGGCGGGATGAGCAGTTCTTC. V usage is TRBV18 and J usage is TRBJ2-1, with 8 nucleotides matching TRBD2. V was pared by 0 bases and J by 8 bases, with 9 bases of the junction left unmatched. The V gene's germline CDR1 is KGHSH and CDR2 LQKENI. The CDR3 extends over 16 amino acids.

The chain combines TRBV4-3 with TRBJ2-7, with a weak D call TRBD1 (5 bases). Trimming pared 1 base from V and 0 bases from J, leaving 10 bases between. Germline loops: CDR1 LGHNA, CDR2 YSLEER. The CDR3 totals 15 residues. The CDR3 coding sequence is TGCGCCAGCAGCCAAGTATATGGGGCCTCCTACGAGCAGTACTTC. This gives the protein CASSQVYGASYEQYF.

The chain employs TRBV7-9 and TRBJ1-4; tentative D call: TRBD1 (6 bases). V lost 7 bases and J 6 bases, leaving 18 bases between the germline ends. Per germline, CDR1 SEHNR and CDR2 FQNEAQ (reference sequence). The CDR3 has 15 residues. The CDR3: CASNIRGSGDEKLFF. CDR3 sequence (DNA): TGTGCCAGCAACATTAGGGGGTCTGGTGATGAAAAACTGTTTTTT.

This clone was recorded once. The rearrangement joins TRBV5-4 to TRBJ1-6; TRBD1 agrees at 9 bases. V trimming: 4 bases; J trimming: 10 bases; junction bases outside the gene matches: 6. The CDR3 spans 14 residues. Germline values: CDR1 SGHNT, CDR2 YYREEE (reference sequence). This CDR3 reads CASSKGQGDSPLHF. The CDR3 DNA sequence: TGTGCCAGCAGCAAGGGACAGGGAGACTCACCCCTCCACTTT.

This chain's CDR3 is CASSQDRESHHLHF. The CDR3 region has the DNA TGTGCCAGCAGCCAAGATCGGGAGTCTCATCACCTCCACTTT. The chain recombines TRBV4-2 with TRBJ1-6; D is undetermined. Germline-derived CDR1 and CDR2 are LGHNA and YNFKEQ. The V gene lost 0 bases and the J gene lost 15 bases, with 15 bases spanning the gap. CDR3 length equals 14 residues.

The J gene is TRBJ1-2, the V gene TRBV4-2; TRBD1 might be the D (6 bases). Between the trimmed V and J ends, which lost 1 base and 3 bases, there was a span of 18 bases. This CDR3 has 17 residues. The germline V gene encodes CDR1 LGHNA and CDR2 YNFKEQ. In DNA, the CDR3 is TGTGCCAGCAGCCAAGTCATCAGGGAGGGGGGTGACTATGGCTACACCTTC. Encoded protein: CASSQVIREGGDYGYTF.

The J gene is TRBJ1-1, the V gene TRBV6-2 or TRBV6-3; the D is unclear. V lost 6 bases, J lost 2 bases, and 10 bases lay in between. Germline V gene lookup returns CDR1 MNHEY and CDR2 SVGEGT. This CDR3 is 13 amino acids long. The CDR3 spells CASSPYSNTEAFF. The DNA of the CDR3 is TGTGCCAGCAGCCCGTACAGTAACACTGAAGCTTTCTTT.

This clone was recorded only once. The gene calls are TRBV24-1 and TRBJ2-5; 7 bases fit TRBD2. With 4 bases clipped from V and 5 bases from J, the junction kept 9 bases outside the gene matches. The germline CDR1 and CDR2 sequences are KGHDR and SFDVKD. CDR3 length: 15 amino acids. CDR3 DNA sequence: TGTGCCACCAGTGACCCGCGGGGGACCGGGGAGACCCAGTACTTC. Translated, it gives CATSDPRGTGETQYF.

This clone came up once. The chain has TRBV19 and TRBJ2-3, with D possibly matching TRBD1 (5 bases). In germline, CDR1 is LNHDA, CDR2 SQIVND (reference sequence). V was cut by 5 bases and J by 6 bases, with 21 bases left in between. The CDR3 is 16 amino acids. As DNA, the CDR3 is TGTGCCAGTAGTCCCTCTGGGGCCCTGAAGGGGGATACGCAGTATTTT. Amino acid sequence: CASSPSGALKGDTQYF.

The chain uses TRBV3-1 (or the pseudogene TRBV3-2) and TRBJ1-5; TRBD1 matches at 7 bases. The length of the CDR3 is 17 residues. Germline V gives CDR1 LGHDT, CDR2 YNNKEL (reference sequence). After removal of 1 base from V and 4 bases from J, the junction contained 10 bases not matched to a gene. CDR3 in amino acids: CASSQGQGRAWNQPQHF. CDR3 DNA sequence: TGTGCCAGCAGCCAAGGACAGGGAAGGGCCTGGAATCAGCCCCAGCATTTT.

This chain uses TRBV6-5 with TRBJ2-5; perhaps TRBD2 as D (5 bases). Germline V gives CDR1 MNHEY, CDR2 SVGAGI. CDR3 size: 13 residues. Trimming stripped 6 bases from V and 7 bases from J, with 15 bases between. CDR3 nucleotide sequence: TGTGCCAGCAGCCAAGACGGGGTGAGGACCCAGTACTTC. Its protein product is CASSQDGVRTQYF.

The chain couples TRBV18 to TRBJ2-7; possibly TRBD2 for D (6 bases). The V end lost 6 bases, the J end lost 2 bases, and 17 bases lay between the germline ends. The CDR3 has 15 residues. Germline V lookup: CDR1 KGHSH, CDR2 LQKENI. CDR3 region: CASSPVGTGPYEQYF. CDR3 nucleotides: TGTGCCAGCTCTCCAGTGGGGACTGGACCCTACGAGCAGTACTTC.

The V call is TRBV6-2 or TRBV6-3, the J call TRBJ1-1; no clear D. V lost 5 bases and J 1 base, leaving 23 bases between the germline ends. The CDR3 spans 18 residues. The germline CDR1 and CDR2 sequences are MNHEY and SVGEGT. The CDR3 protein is CASSPTVRYTIPNTEAFF. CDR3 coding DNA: TGTGCCAGCAGTCCCACCGTCCGATACACAATTCCGAACACTGAAGCTTTCTTT.